The 25 T cell receptor beta chains below come from one sample, sequenced in a study of blood T cell repertoires in COVID-19. This table comes from immunoSEQ multiplex PCR, and its TCRdb copy is limited to in-frame clones, with some not included. The sample contains a few hundred thousand clones, 85% of which appear only once. Sequenced input: peripheral blood. These receptors all come from a young woman with acute or convalescent COVID-19.

On this clone itself: Other nucleotide sequences from this sample produce the same CDR3. This chain links TRBV9 with TRBJ2-5, with TRBD2 matching 11 bases. Per the germline V gene, CDR1 is SGDLS and CDR2 is YYNGEE. Unmatched junction bases numbered 5, after V lost 0 bases and J lost 4 bases. The length of the CDR3 is 16 residues. CDR3 sequence: CASSVDGSGRGETQYF. Written as DNA, the CDR3 is TGTGCCAGCAGCGTAGACGGTAGCGGGAGGGGAGAGACCCAGTACTTC.

The rearrangement joins TRBV12-3 or TRBV12-4 to TRBJ1-3, with a possible D match to TRBD1 (5 bases). Trimming took 4 bases from V and 7 from J, leaving 11 bases between them. The CDR3 contains 13 residues. CDR3 protein: CASSWSGANTIYF. The CDR3 DNA follows: TGTGCCAGCAGTTGGAGTGGGGCTAACACCATATATTTT.

This chain links TRBV19 with TRBJ2-5, with D possibly being TRBD1 (5 bases). V was clipped by 3 bases and J by 5 bases, with 10 bases between them. CDR1 LNHDA and CDR2 SQIVND come from the germline V gene (reference sequence). The CDR3 loop spans 13 amino acids. CDR3: CASSMQGRETQYF. CDR3 nucleotides: TGTGCCAGTAGTATGCAGGGCAGGGAGACCCAGTACTTC.

The rearrangement joins TRBV3-1 (or the pseudogene TRBV3-2) to TRBJ1-1; 8 nucleotides line up with TRBD1. The CDR3 contains 14 residues. Per the germline V gene, CDR1 is LGHDT and CDR2 is YNNKEL (reference sequence). Trimming removed 6 bases from V and 4 bases from J; junction bases left unmatched: 7. CDR3 in amino acids: CASSSDREVTEAFF. In DNA, the CDR3 is TGTGCCAGCAGTTCGGACAGGGAAGTCACTGAAGCTTTCTTT.

This clone appeared a few times. CDR3 sequence: CASSFSLGGEAFF. The DNA for the CDR3 is TGTGCCAGCAGCTTTTCTCTAGGGGGTGAAGCTTTCTTT. The V and J genes are TRBV7-8 and TRBJ1-1, with D perhaps TRBD1 (6 bases). Germline CDR1 reads SGHVS; CDR2 reads FQNEAQ. Deletions cut 3 bases from V and 7 bases from J, with 12 bases between. The CDR3 extends over 13 amino acids. Based on the CDR3 plus reference TRBV7-8 and TRBJ1-1, the full variable domain is GAGVSQSPRYKVAKRGQDVALRCDPISGHVSLFWYQQALGQGPEFLTYFQNEAQLDKSGLPSDRFFAERPEGSVSTLKIQRTQQEDSAVYLCASSFSLGGEAFFGQGTRLTVV.

The V and J genes are TRBV5-1 and TRBJ1-6, with no clear D. The CDR3 runs 16 residues. The germline V gene encodes CDR1 SGHRS and CDR2 YFSETQ. Trimming removed 0 bases from V and 9 bases from J, with 16 bases in between. CDR3 DNA sequence: TGCGCCAGCAGCTTGGAGGCAGGCGTCGCTGGTTCACCCCTCCACTTT. Translating it yields CASSLEAGVAGSPLHF.

The chain links TRBV9 to TRBJ1-4; 7 bases align to TRBD1. CDR3 length: 15 amino acids. The ends lost 1 base at V and 3 bases at J; junction bases unmatched: 3. Germline V CDR1 and CDR2: SGDLS, YYNGEE. For the CDR3, the DNA is TGTGCCAGCAGCGTATCAGGGGGACCTAATGAAAAACTGTTTTTT. This gives the protein CASSVSGGPNEKLFF.

For the CDR3, the DNA is TGCGCCAGCAGTGAGTCTCTGGGAGAGTCACCCCTCCACTTT. This codes for CASSESLGESPLHF. The chain carries TRBV10-1 and TRBJ1-6; D not resolved. Germline CDR1 reads WNHNN; CDR2 reads SYGVQD (reference sequence). The V end was cut by 0 bases, the J end by 10 bases, with 10 bases between. This CDR3 has 14 amino acids.

J is TRBJ1-6 and V is TRBV5-4, with D hard to call. Looked up from germline, CDR1 is SGHNT and CDR2 is YYREEE (reference sequence). With 4 bases removed from V and 10 bases from J, the gap between germline ends came to 12 bases. There are 13 residues in the CDR3. In DNA, the CDR3 is TGTGCCAGCAGCATGACTGAGAGGTCACCCCTCCACTTT. This codes for CASSMTERSPLHF.

This sequence joins TRBV7-9 and TRBJ1-2; TRBD1 might be the D (6 bases). Trimming stripped 4 bases from V and 7 bases from J, with 16 bases between. Germline V gives CDR1 SEHNR, CDR2 FQNEAQ (reference sequence). The CDR3 runs to 14 residues. The CDR3 region is CASSSPEGESGYTF. CDR3 bases: TGTGCCAGCAGCTCCCCCGAGGGGGAATCTGGCTACACCTTC. Filled out from reference TRBV7-9 and TRBJ1-2, the complete variable domain reads DTGVSQNPRHKITKRGQNVTFRCDPISEHNRLYWYRQTLGQGPEFLTYFQNEAQLEKSRLLSDRFSAERPKGSFSTLEIQRTEQGDSAMYLCASSSPEGESGYTFGSGTRLTVV.

The gene calls are TRBV19 and TRBJ1-1; possibly TRBD1 for D (6 bases). Germline values: CDR1 LNHDA, CDR2 SQIVND (reference sequence). The CDR3 spans 15 residues. The germline V and J ends were trimmed by 5 bases and 3 bases, with 16 bases remaining between them. CDR3 nucleotide sequence: TGTGCCAGTAGTGCCTGGGGGGGGCGAGACACTGAAGCTTTCTTT. Protein product: CASSAWGGRDTEAFF.

In DNA form, the CDR3 reads TGTGCCAGCACTACAGGGTTTCCTGGCTACACCTTC. Protein: CASTTGFPGYTF. V and J are TRBV2 and TRBJ1-2, with D possibly TRBD1 on 6 matching bases. Germline V gene data show CDR1 as SNHLY and CDR2 as FYNNEI. There are 12 residues in the CDR3. V lost 7 bases, J lost 7 bases, and 13 bases lay in between.

The chain has TRBV10-2 and TRBJ2-3; the match to TRBD1 covers 10 bases. V shed 8 bases, J shed 3 bases, and the junction held 5 bases outside the gene matches. Per germline, CDR1 WSHSY and CDR2 SAAADI. The CDR3 has 14 amino acids. The CDR3, as DNA: TGCGCCAGCTGGACAGGGGGGGGTACAGATACGCAGTATTTT. This codes for CASWTGGGTDTQYF.

This chain connects TRBV6-5 to TRBJ2-5, with 10 nucleotides matching TRBD1. V was clipped by 2 bases and J by 5 bases; unmatched bases: 5. Germline V CDR1 and CDR2: MNHEY, SVGAGI. The length of the CDR3 is 15 residues. The DNA for the CDR3 is TGTGCCAGCAGTTACGGGACAGGGGCGAGGGAGACCCAGTACTTC. This codes for CASSYGTGARETQYF.

The CDR3 sequence: CASSPRTTQETQYF. The CDR3 nucleotides are TGTGCCAGCAGCCCCCGGACTACTCAAGAGACCCAGTACTTC. The chain combines TRBV9 with TRBJ2-5, with D maybe TRBD2 (6 bases). The CDR3 runs 14 residues. The germline CDR1 and CDR2 sequences are SGDLS and YYNGEE. The V end lost 4 bases, the J end lost 2 bases, and 12 bases lay between the germline ends.

This chain connects TRBV11-2 to TRBJ1-2; 8 nucleotides match TRBD1. V dropped 3 bases and J dropped 8; count of bases not matched to a gene: 8. This CDR3 contains 14 residues. CDR1 and CDR2 from the germline V gene are SGHAT and FQNNGV. The CDR3 protein is CASSFPFTGGGYTF. The CDR3 DNA reads TGTGCCAGCAGCTTCCCGTTCACAGGGGGAGGCTACACCTTC.

The CDR3 protein is CASSPQGNDQAFF. The DNA for the CDR3 is TGTGCCAGCAGCCCCCAGGGTAACGATCAAGCTTTCTTT. The chain combines TRBV2 with TRBJ1-1, with a possible D match to TRBD1 (5 bases). Germline V lookup: CDR1 SNHLY, CDR2 FYNNEI. CDR3 length: 13 residues. V dropped 6 bases and J dropped 9 bases, with 17 bases sitting between them.

The V call is TRBV5-1, the J call TRBJ2-7; TRBD2 matches 8 bases. The germline V gene encodes CDR1 SGHRS and CDR2 YFSETQ. The CDR3 runs to 16 residues. J gave up 3 bases and V 4 bases, and 12 bases lay outside the gene matches. CDR3 sequence reads: CASSPAGVRGGYEQYF. DNA of the CDR3: TGCGCCAGCAGCCCAGCGGGGGTCCGGGGCGGCTACGAGCAGTACTTC. Based on the CDR3 plus reference TRBV5-1 and TRBJ2-7, the full variable domain is KAGVTQTPRYLIKTRGQQVTLSCSPISGHRSVSWYQQTPGQGLQFLFEYFSETQRNKGNFPGRFSGRQFSNSRSEMNVSTLELGDSALYLCASSPAGVRGGYEQYFGPGTRLTVT.

The chain combines TRBV28 with TRBJ2-2, with 7 bases identical to TRBD1. V lost 3 bases, J lost 6 bases, and 13 bases stayed unmatched. The germline V gene has CDR1 MDHEN and CDR2 SYDVKM. The CDR3 spans 17 residues. CDR3 sequence: CASSFSRGRTIPGELFF. Written as DNA, the CDR3 is TGTGCCAGCAGTTTCTCCAGGGGGAGAACCATCCCCGGGGAGCTGTTTTTT.

The chain has TRBV13 and TRBJ2-2; a possible D gene is TRBD1 (5 bases). V was clipped by 5 bases and J by 9 bases, with 10 bases between them. Germline assignment: CDR1 PRHDT and CDR2 FYEKMQ (reference sequence). The CDR3 totals 12 residues. CDR3 nucleotide sequence: TGTGCCAGCAGCCTAAGGGGTCGGGAGCTGTTTTTT. This sequence encodes CASSLRGRELFF.

The rearrangement links TRBV7-9 to TRBJ1-1; D call uncertain. The CDR3 covers 12 residues. The germline V gene has CDR1 SEHNR and CDR2 FQNEAQ (reference sequence). Trimming cost V 5 bases and J 6 bases, with 10 bases left between them. CDR3 residues: CASSPVLAEAFF. CDR3 DNA sequence: TGTGCCAGCAGCCCCGTATTAGCTGAAGCTTTCTTT.

The CDR3 bases are TGTGCCAGCAGTACAGGGGCGGATCAGCCCCAGCATTTT. As protein: CASSTGADQPQHF. The chain combines TRBV21-1 with TRBJ1-5; the table's D call, TRBD1, was not checked against the DNA. TRBV21-1 is noted as a pseudogene. The CDR3 is 13 amino acids.

On this clone itself: The sample contains more than one DNA sequence encoding this CDR3. The V gene is TRBV9, the J gene TRBJ2-6; 14 positions agree with TRBD2. V gave up 0 bases and J gave up 0 bases; unmatched junction bases: 2. The CDR3 covers 19 residues. Germline assignment: CDR1 SGDLS and CDR2 YYNGEE. Here the CDR3 DNA reads TGTGCCAGCAGCGTAGGACTAGCGGGAGGGGGCTCTGGGGCCAACGTCCTGACTTTC. Translation gives CASSVGLAGGGSGANVLTF.

V usage is TRBV25-1 and J usage is TRBJ1-6, with unresolved D. CDR1 and CDR2 (germline): MGHDK, SYGVNS. V was clipped by 3 bases and J by 8 bases, with 8 bases between them. The CDR3 runs 13 residues. The CDR3 sequence: CASSEVGHSPLHF. CDR3 coding DNA: TGTGCCAGCAGTGAGGTGGGCCATTCACCCCTCCACTTT.

The chain couples TRBV12-5 to TRBJ2-5; a possible D gene is TRBD2 (5 bases). The CDR3 loop spans 16 amino acids. Trimming took 0 bases from V and 3 from J, leaving 14 bases between them. Germline V CDR1 and CDR2: LGHNT, FRNRAP. In nucleotides, the CDR3 is TGTGCTAGTGGTTTGGTACTCGGGGTGAAAGAAGAGACCCAGTACTTC. Protein: CASGLVLGVKEETQYF. Full variable domain (missing parts from reference TRBV12-5 and TRBJ2-5): DARVTQTPRHKVTEMGQEVTMRCQPILGHNTVFWYRQTMMQGLELLAYFRNRAPLDDSGMPKDRFSAEMPDATLATLKIQPSEPRDSAVYFCASGLVLGVKEETQYFGPGTRLLVL.